A few counts support the clone carrying this T cell receptor beta chain. Its antigen remains unknown. The CDR3 runs 13 residues. CDR1 and CDR2 from the germline V gene are MNHEY and SVGAGI. Trimming shortened V by 2 bases and J by 5 bases, and 9 bases separated the two germline ends. TCRdb recomputed calls from the RT-PCR reads with MiXCR, one row per CDR3 protein. This sample has 500,000 to 600,000 distinct CDR3 sequences, with around 15% found just once. The data were taken from a study of response to subunit inactivated influenza vaccine. Study outcomes and limitations: The authors suggested that every seasonal influenza vaccination recruits few new T cells.

The receptor comes from a man aged 50-59 years who received an inactivated influenza vaccine. This material consisted of PBMCs from blood, taken 11 to 12 days after vaccination. The V gene is TRBV6-5, the J gene TRBJ1-1; D is undetermined. CDR3 nucleotide sequence: TGTGCCAGCAGTTACAGGGTTGAAACTGAAGCTTTCTTT. Its protein product is CASSYRVETEAFF.